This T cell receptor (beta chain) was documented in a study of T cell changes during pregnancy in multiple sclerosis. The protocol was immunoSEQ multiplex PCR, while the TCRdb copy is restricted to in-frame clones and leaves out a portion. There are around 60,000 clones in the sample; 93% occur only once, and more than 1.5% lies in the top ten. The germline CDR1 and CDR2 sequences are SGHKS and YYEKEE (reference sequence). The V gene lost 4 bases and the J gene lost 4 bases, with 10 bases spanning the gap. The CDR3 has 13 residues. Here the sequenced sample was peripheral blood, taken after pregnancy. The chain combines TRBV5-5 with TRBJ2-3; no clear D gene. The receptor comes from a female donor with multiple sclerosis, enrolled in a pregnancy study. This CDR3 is CASSLVISDTQYF. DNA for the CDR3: TGTGCCAGCAGCCTAGTAATTTCAGATACGCAGTATTTT.